The clone carrying this TCR beta chain has a count of ten or more. The CDR3 is 17 amino acids. Germline V gene lookup returns CDR1 SEHNR and CDR2 FQNEAQ (reference sequence). Trimming stripped 4 bases from V and 5 bases from J, with 18 bases between. TCRdb reprocessed the 5' RACE reads with MiXCR, giving one entry per CDR3 protein. The sample includes some 340,000 distinct CDR3 sequences, 4.1% of them seen just once. The data stem from a study of T cells after yellow fever vaccination. The source is a young man who received the YFV17D yellow fever vaccine. This chain connects TRBV7-9 to TRBJ1-6, with TRBD1 as a possible D gene (5 bases). The sample here was PBMCs, taken 5 days after the yellow fever booster vaccination. The CDR3 nucleotides read TGTGCCAGCAGCTCCGGGGGGACCGTCCTTGATAATTCACCCCTCCACTTT. Protein product: CASSSGGTVLDNSPLHF.